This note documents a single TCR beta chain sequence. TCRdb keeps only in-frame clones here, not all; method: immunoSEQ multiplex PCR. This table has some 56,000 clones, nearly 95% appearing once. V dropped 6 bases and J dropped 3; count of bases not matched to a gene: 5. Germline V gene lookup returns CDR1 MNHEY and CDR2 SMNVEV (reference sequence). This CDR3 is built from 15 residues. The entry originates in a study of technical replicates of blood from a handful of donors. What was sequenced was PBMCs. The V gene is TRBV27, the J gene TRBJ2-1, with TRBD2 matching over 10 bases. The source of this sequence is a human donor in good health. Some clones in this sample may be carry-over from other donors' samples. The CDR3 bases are TGTGCCAGCAGGGCACTAGCGGGATACTACAATGAGCAGTTCTTC. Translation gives CASRALAGYYNEQFF.